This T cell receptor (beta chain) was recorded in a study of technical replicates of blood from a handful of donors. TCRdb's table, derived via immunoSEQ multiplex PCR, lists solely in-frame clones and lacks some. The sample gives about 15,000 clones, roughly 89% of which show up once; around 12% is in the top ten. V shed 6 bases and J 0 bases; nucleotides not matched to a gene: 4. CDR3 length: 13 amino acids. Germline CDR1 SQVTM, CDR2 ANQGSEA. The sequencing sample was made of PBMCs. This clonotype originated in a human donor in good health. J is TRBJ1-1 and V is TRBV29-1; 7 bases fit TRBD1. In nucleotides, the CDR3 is TGCAGCGTGGCAGGGGGTCTGAACACTGAAGCTTTCTTT. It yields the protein CSVAGGLNTEAFF.